Below, 5 T cell receptor beta chains from the same sample are listed, as sequenced in a study of T cell repertoires in cytomegalovirus infection. TCRdb re-analysed the reads in MiXCR, keeping a single row per CDR3 protein. The sample carries 150,000 to 200,000 distinct CDR3 sequences, approximately 14% recorded once. Source material: PBMCs. These receptors all stem from a human donor in good health (CMV status not recorded). Some clones in this sample may be carry-over from other donors' samples.

At least ten counts were recorded for this clonotype. V is TRBV29-1 and J is TRBJ1-1; D gene ambiguous. V lost 4 bases and J lost 5, with 8 bases in between. The CDR3 is made up of 11 amino acids. Germline CDR1 reads SQVTM; CDR2 reads ANQGSEA. Written as DNA, the CDR3 is TGCAGCGTTGCGGAAGCTACTGAAGCTTTCTTT. It specifies CSVAEATEAFF.

This clonotype was detected ten times or more. This sequence joins TRBV7-2 and TRBJ1-2; 8 bases are shared with TRBD1. The CDR3 is made up of 17 amino acids. The V gene's germline CDR1 is SGHTA and CDR2 FQGNSA. After removal of 1 base from V and 1 base from J, the junction contained 8 bases not matched to a gene. Here the CDR3 DNA reads TGTGCCAGCAGCTTAGATTCCTCCAGGGGGCTTAACTATGGCTACACCTTC. Its protein product is CASSLDSSRGLNYGYTF.

The chain links TRBV7-6 to TRBJ2-1; 9 nucleotides align to TRBD2. The J segment lost 4 bases and the V segment lost 5 bases, leaving 15 bases of the junction unmatched. CDR1 and CDR2 from the germline V gene are SGHVS and FNYEAQ. The CDR3 is made up of 18 amino acids. The DNA for the CDR3 is TGTGCCAGCAGCCCCCCCCCGACTAGCGGAAAGGGGTACAATGAGCAGTTCTTC. It encodes CASSPPPTSGKGYNEQFF. Based on the CDR3 plus reference TRBV7-6 and TRBJ2-1, the full variable domain is GAGVSQSPRYKVTKRGQDVALRCDPISGHVSLYWYRQALGQGPEFLTYFNYEAQQDKSGLPNDRFSAERPEGSISTLTIQRTEQRDSAMYRCASSPPPTSGKGYNEQFFGPGTRLTVL.

This clonotype has a handful of counts. The rearrangement joins TRBV4-1 to TRBJ1-2; 7 bases are a match to TRBD1. Trimming took 3 bases from V and 1 from J; bases not matched to a gene: 8. This CDR3 is built from 16 residues. CDR1 MGHRA and CDR2 YSYEKL come from the germline V gene. DNA of the CDR3: TGCGCCAGCAGCCAGCCACAGACAGGGCGTAACTATGGCTACACCTTC. It translates to CASSQPQTGRNYGYTF.

This clonotype was recorded many times. The chain couples TRBV20-1 to TRBJ2-1; D possibly uses TRBD1 or TRBD2 (6 bases each). Germline loops: CDR1 DFQATT, CDR2 SNEGSKA (reference sequence). CDR3 length: 19 residues. The V and J ends lost 0 bases and 0 bases respectively, with 21 bases between them. CDR3: CSARDRGASSLSSYNEQFF. CDR3 DNA: TGCAGTGCTAGAGATAGGGGGGCGAGCTCTCTGAGCTCCTACAATGAGCAGTTCTTC.